Listed here are 25 T cell receptor beta chains from one sample, sequenced in a study of T cell responses to AZD1222 COVID-19 vaccine. TCRdb's table, derived via immunoSEQ multiplex PCR, lists solely in-frame clones and lacks some. Here the sample spans roughly 67,000 clones, approximately 88% being singletons. This specimen consisted of peripheral blood, obtained on day 0 of AZD1222 vaccination. These receptors were obtained from an adult in good health.

The CDR3 nucleotides are TGTGCCTGGACCACCCCCGCAGGGGGGGAAGCTTTCTTT. Amino acid sequence: CAWTTPAGGEAFF. V and J are TRBV30 and TRBJ1-1; TRBD1 matches at 7 bases. Germline V gene data show CDR1 as GTSNPN and CDR2 as SVGIG (reference sequence). CDR3 length: 13 amino acids. The trim removed 4 bases at V and 8 bases at J, leaving 10 bases unmatched. The variable domain in full, completed from reference TRBV30 and TRBJ1-1, reads SQTIHQWPATLVQPVGSPLSLECTVEGTSNPNLYWYRQAAGRGLQLLFYSVGIGQISSEVPQNLSASRPQDRQFILSSKKLLLSDSGFYLCAWTTPAGGEAFFGQGTRLTVV.

This clone came up once. The rearrangement uses TRBV7-3 and TRBJ2-2, with a weak D call TRBD1 (6 bases). The CDR3 has 14 amino acids. CDR1 SGHTA and CDR2 FQGTGA come from the germline V gene. Trimming pared 5 bases from V and 3 bases from J, leaving 10 bases between. The CDR3: CASSTQGYTGELFF. CDR3 bases: TGTGCCAGCAGCACCCAGGGGTACACCGGGGAGCTGTTTTTT.

The J gene is TRBJ2-5, the V gene TRBV5-1; D unresolved. The CDR3 totals 12 residues. Per germline, CDR1 SGHRS and CDR2 YFSETQ. The V and J ends lost 2 bases and 0 bases respectively, with 2 bases between them. The CDR3 nucleotides read TGCGCCAGCAGCTTCGACCAAGAGACCCAGTACTTC. Residues: CASSFDQETQYF.

This clone was recorded only once. The chain uses TRBV7-2 and TRBJ1-3; possible D gene TRBD1, 6 bases. There are 15 residues in the CDR3. Trimming stripped 0 bases from V and 5 bases from J, with 11 bases between. Germline CDR1 SGHTA, CDR2 FQGNSA. The CDR3 sequence: CASSLAFGQRNTIYF. Here the CDR3 DNA reads TGTGCCAGCAGCTTAGCGTTCGGACAGCGAAACACCATATATTTT.

The chain carries TRBV2 and TRBJ1-1; maybe TRBD1 (6 bases). V was trimmed by 8 bases and J by 3 bases, leaving 13 bases between them. Germline V gene data show CDR1 as SNHLY and CDR2 as FYNNEI. This CDR3 is built from 13 residues. CDR3 protein: CASRVQGDTEAFF. In nucleotides, the CDR3 is TGTGCCAGCCGGGTACAGGGCGACACTGAAGCTTTCTTT. Using reference TRBV2 and TRBJ1-1 for the parts outside the CDR3, the full variable domain is EPEVTQTPSHQVTQMGQEVILRCVPISNHLYFYWYRQILGQKVEFLVSFYNNEISEKSEIFDDQFSVERPDGSNFTLKIRSTKLEDSAMYFCASRVQGDTEAFFGQGTRLTVV.

The rearrangement links TRBV6-2 or TRBV6-3 to TRBJ2-3; the D is unclear. CDR3 size: 13 residues. V lost 8 bases and J 6 bases, leaving 15 bases between the germline ends. In germline, CDR1 is MNHEY, CDR2 SVGEGT. CDR3 nucleotides: TGTGCCAGCCGTTTTTTGGCTGTGGATACGCAGTATTTT. This gives the protein CASRFLAVDTQYF.

The chain links TRBV7-3 to TRBJ1-6, with D uncertain. The CDR3 extends over 14 amino acids. Germline CDR1 SGHTA, CDR2 FQGTGA. V gave up 4 bases and J gave up 8 bases, with 12 bases separating them. The CDR3 spells CASSSTGGDSPLHF. The CDR3 bases are TGTGCCAGCAGCTCCACCGGAGGAGATTCACCCCTCCACTTT.

J is TRBJ2-2 and V is TRBV6-5; TRBD1 aligns across 8 bases. J gave up 4 bases and V 8 bases, and 9 bases lay outside the gene matches. CDR3 length: 15 residues. Germline V gene data show CDR1 as MNHEY and CDR2 as SVGAGI. The CDR3 is CASVAGGWGTGELFF. CDR3 bases: TGTGCCAGCGTTGCAGGGGGCTGGGGCACCGGGGAGCTGTTTTTT.

The V gene is TRBV19, the J gene TRBJ2-7, with D possibly being TRBD1 (6 bases). Trimming removed 6 bases from V and 3 bases from J, with 15 bases in between. CDR3 size: 14 residues. Germline V gene data show CDR1 as LNHDA and CDR2 as SQIVND (reference sequence). The CDR3 sequence: CASSWTDRDYEQYF. For the CDR3, the DNA is TGTGCCAGTAGCTGGACAGATAGAGACTACGAGCAGTACTTC. Supplemented by reference TRBV19 and TRBJ2-7, the full variable domain reads DGGITQSPKYLFRKEGQNVTLSCEQNLNHDAMYWYRQDPGQGLRLIYYSQIVNDFQKGDIAEGYSVSREKKESFPLTVTSAQKNPTAFYLCASSWTDRDYEQYFGPGTRLTVT.

V usage is TRBV6-1 and J usage is TRBJ1-3; perhaps TRBD1 as D (5 bases). This CDR3 region has 17 residues. The germline gives CDR1 MNHNS, CDR2 SASEGT. Trimming removed 4 bases at V and 0 bases at J, with 16 bases between. The CDR3 coding sequence is TGTGCCAGCAGTGCCCAGGGAAACATCATCTCTGGAAACACCATATATTTT. Translated: CASSAQGNIISGNTIYF.

This clone showed up just a few times. The chain couples TRBV6-6 to TRBJ2-3, with a possible D match to TRBD1 (5 bases). The CDR3 covers 16 residues. Germline V lookup: CDR1 MNHNY, CDR2 SVGAGI (reference sequence). V gave up 6 bases and J gave up 1 base, with 17 bases separating them. CDR3 nucleotides: TGTGCCAGCAGACCACACTCGACAGCACGCACAGATACGCAGTATTTT. As protein: CASRPHSTARTDTQYF.

The chain recombines TRBV2 with TRBJ2-7; 8 positions agree with TRBD2. In germline, CDR1 is SNHLY, CDR2 FYNNEI. V gave up 4 bases and J gave up 5 bases; unmatched junction bases: 7. The CDR3 is 14 amino acids. The CDR3 here is CASSGVAGYDEQYF. CDR3 in DNA: TGTGCCAGCAGTGGGGTAGCGGGGTATGACGAGCAGTACTTC.

The chain employs TRBV2 and TRBJ1-5; 10 bases are a match to TRBD1. V lost 5 bases and J lost 4; bases outside the gene matches: 5. Germline-derived CDR1 and CDR2 are SNHLY and FYNNEI. The CDR3 length is 15 residues. This chain's CDR3 is CASSFGQGVNQPQHF. The CDR3 coding sequence is TGTGCCAGCAGTTTTGGACAGGGGGTAAATCAGCCCCAGCATTTT.

The chain is built from TRBV28 and TRBJ2-7, with D perhaps TRBD1 (6 bases). The length of the CDR3 is 16 residues. V lost 5 bases, J lost 4 bases, and 21 bases lay in between. The germline V gene encodes CDR1 MDHEN and CDR2 SYDVKM. The CDR3: CASSHHWTASGYEQYF. The CDR3 region has the DNA TGTGCCAGCAGTCACCATTGGACAGCGTCCGGATACGAGCAGTACTTC.

J is TRBJ1-6 and V is TRBV15, with D unresolved. Per the germline V gene, CDR1 is LNHNV and CDR2 is YYDKDF (reference sequence). The CDR3 totals 16 residues. The V end was cut by 0 bases, the J end by 5 bases, with 11 bases between. CDR3 residues: CATSRDRPVNNSPLHF. The CDR3 nucleotides are TGTGCCACCAGCAGAGATAGGCCAGTAAATAATTCACCCCTCCACTTT. Supplemented by reference TRBV15 and TRBJ1-6, the full variable domain reads DAMVIQNPRYQVTQFGKPVTLSCSQTLNHNVMYWYQQKSSQAPKLLFHYYDKDFNNEADTPDNFQSRRPNTSFCFLDIRSPGLGDTAMYLCATSRDRPVNNSPLHFGNGTRLTVT.

This clone was seen only once. V gene TRBV7-2 combines with J gene TRBJ1-5, with D tentatively TRBD1 (5 bases). Trimming pared 1 base from V and 2 bases from J, leaving 9 bases between. Germline assignment: CDR1 SGHTA and CDR2 FQGNSA. The CDR3 is 15 residues long. The CDR3 DNA follows: TGTGCCAGCAGCTTAGTGCGAGGGGGCAATCAGCCCCAGCATTTT. Translation: CASSLVRGGNQPQHF.

The chain recombines TRBV28 with TRBJ2-7, with a possible D match to TRBD1 (6 bases). This CDR3 is 15 amino acids long. Between the trimmed V and J ends, which lost 2 bases and 1 base, there was a span of 12 bases. Germline V gene lookup returns CDR1 MDHEN and CDR2 SYDVKM. The CDR3 DNA follows: TGTGCCAGCAGTTTACCCTACACAGGGTCCTACGAGCAGTACTTC. It translates to CASSLPYTGSYEQYF.

The chain joins TRBV30 to TRBJ1-2; D gene ambiguous. Trimming took 4 bases from V and 2 from J, leaving 11 bases between them. This CDR3 region has 13 residues. CDR1 GTSNPN and CDR2 SVGIG come from the germline V gene (reference sequence). The CDR3 here is CAWKQQHNYGYTF. CDR3 coding DNA: TGTGCCTGGAAACAGCAACACAACTATGGCTACACCTTC.

The chain uses TRBV9 and TRBJ1-1; 10 positions agree with TRBD1. This CDR3 has 16 amino acids. J lost 1 base, V lost 0 bases, and 3 bases had no gene match. Germline loops: CDR1 SGDLS, CDR2 YYNGEE. CDR3 region: CASSVGQGASNTEAFF. As DNA, the CDR3 is TGTGCCAGCAGCGTAGGACAGGGGGCGTCGAACACTGAAGCTTTCTTT.

The V call is TRBV7-2, the J call TRBJ1-6, with TRBD1 matching over 8 bases. The germline V gene has CDR1 SGHTA and CDR2 FQGNSA. This CDR3 contains 15 residues. V lost 6 bases to trimming and J lost 9 bases; unmatched junction nucleotides: 10. The CDR3 region has the DNA TGTGCCAGCAGGAAGGACAGGGTATCAAGTTCACCCCTCCACTTT. It yields the protein CASRKDRVSSSPLHF.

J is TRBJ1-1 and V is TRBV24-1; 7 nucleotides align to TRBD1. This CDR3 comprises 14 residues. With V trimmed by 4 bases and J by 4 bases, 5 bases remained unmatched. Germline CDR1 KGHDR, CDR2 SFDVKD. DNA for the CDR3: TGTGCCACCAGTGAGACAGGGATTGGCACTGAAGCTTTCTTT. Translated, it gives CATSETGIGTEAFF.

The rearrangement joins TRBV27 to TRBJ1-5; 7 bases agree with TRBD1. The CDR3 loop spans 14 amino acids. CDR1 is MNHEY and CDR2 is SMNVEV in the germline V gene (reference sequence). V was clipped by 3 bases and J by 10 bases; unmatched bases: 9. This CDR3 reads CASSLRDSVTPQHF. CDR3 DNA sequence: TGTGCCAGCAGTTTGAGGGACAGTGTGACTCCCCAGCATTTT.

V gene TRBV5-1 combines with J gene TRBJ2-1; 11 bases line up with TRBD2. The CDR3 sequence is 15 residues long. J gave up 5 bases and V 4 bases, and 5 bases lay outside the gene matches. The germline CDR1 and CDR2 sequences are SGHRS and YFSETQ. As DNA, the CDR3 is TGCGCCAGCAGCCACGGGACTAGCGGCAACAATGAGCAGTTCTTC. Translated: CASSHGTSGNNEQFF. Filled out from reference TRBV5-1 and TRBJ2-1, the complete variable domain reads KAGVTQTPRYLIKTRGQQVTLSCSPISGHRSVSWYQQTPGQGLQFLFEYFSETQRNKGNFPGRFSGRQFSNSRSEMNVSTLELGDSALYLCASSHGTSGNNEQFFGPGTRLTVL.

The chain links TRBV19 to TRBJ1-5; 7 positions agree with TRBD1. J was trimmed by 5 bases and V by 7 bases; bases with no gene match: 11. This CDR3 is built from 15 residues. CDR1 and CDR2 (germline): LNHDA, SQIVND (reference sequence). The CDR3 loop is CASNPLQGTDQPQHF. CDR3 coding DNA: TGTGCCAGTAACCCGCTACAGGGGACGGATCAGCCCCAGCATTTT.

The chain couples TRBV5-1 to TRBJ2-1; 11 bases align to TRBD1. This CDR3 has 16 residues. The germline V gene encodes CDR1 SGHRS and CDR2 YFSETQ. V shed 4 bases, J shed 6 bases, and the junction held 9 bases outside the gene matches. CDR3 in DNA: TGCGCCAGCAGCCCCCCGGACAGGGGGCCATCCAATGAGCAGTTCTTC. It yields the protein CASSPPDRGPSNEQFF.